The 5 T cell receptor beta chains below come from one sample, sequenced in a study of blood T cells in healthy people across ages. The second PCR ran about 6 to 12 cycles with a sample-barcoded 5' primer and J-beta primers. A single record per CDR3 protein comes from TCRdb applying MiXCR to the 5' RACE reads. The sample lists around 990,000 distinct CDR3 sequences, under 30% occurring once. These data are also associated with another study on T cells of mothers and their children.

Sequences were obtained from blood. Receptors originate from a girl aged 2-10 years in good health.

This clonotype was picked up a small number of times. The CDR3 region is CASSQGTGGEKLFF. DNA of the CDR3: TGCGCCAGCAGCCAAGGGACAGGGGGTGAAAAACTGTTTTTT. The V and J genes are TRBV4-3 and TRBJ1-4; 10 bases fit TRBD1. Germline V gene lookup returns CDR1 LGHNA and CDR2 YSLEER. The CDR3 consists of 14 residues. Germline trimming cut 1 base from V and 7 bases from J; bases unmatched to any gene: 0.

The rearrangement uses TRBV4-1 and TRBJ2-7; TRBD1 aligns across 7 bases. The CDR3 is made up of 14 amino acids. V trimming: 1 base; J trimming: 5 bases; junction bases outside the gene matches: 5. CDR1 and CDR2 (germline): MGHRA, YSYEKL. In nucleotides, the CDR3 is TGCGCCAGCAGCCAAGTACAGGGGATCCACGAGCAGTACTTC. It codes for CASSQVQGIHEQYF.

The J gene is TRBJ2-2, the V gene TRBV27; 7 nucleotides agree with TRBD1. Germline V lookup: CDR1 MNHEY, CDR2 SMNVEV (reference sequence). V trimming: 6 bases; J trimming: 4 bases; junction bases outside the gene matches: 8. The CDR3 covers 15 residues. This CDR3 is CASRPGQSFTGELFF. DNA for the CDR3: TGTGCCAGCAGACCGGGACAGAGTTTCACCGGGGAGCTGTTTTTT.

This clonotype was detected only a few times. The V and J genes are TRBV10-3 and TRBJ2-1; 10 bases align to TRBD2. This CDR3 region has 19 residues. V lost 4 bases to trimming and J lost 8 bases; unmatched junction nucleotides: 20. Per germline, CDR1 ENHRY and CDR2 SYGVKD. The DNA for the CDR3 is TGTGCCATCAGTGGTTTTAGATCAGCGGGAGGGCCAGGTGGGGATGAGCAGTTCTTC. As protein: CAISGFRSAGGPGGDEQFF.

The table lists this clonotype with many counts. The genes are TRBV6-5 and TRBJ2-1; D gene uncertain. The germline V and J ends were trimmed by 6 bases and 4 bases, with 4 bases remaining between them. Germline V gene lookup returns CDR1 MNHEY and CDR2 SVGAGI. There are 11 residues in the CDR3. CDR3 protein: CASRRYNEQFF. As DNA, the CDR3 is TGTGCCAGCAGGAGGTACAATGAGCAGTTCTTC.